A few counts support the clone carrying this T cell receptor beta chain. Antigen specificity is unknown. This sample is part of a study of vaccination effects on CD4 cells after COVID-19. Overall study: With the ViraFEST assay, the study expanded antigen-specific CD4+ T cells using viral peptide pools, then sequenced them.

Overall study findings and caveats: Relatively few convalescent patients took part in the study, which had no early post-infection timepoints.

Researchers isolated CD4+ T cells once 9 to 11 days of culture had elapsed. The cohort was immunized with two doses of either the BNT162b2 or mRNA-1273 vaccine. Half-medium changes using IL-2 medium occurred on days 3 and 7. Sequenced by immunoSEQ multiplex PCR; TCRdb stores in-frame clones only, minus some. The sample carries 45,000 to 55,000 clones, 60% to 75% recorded once. The CDR3 loop spans 15 amino acids. Trimming left V 4 bases short and J 6 bases short, with 16 bases between. From germline, CDR1 is MGHRA and CDR2 YSYEKL. The starting material was CD4+ T cells from PBMCs cultured without peptide, obtained after COVID-19 vaccination. The sequence was obtained from a human donor who received a COVID-19 vaccine. The chain uses TRBV4-1 and TRBJ2-1; D is tentatively TRBD1 or TRBD2 (5 bases each). Here the CDR3 DNA reads TGCGCCAGCAGCCCCTTTGAGGGGATTAGCAATGAGCAGTTCTTC. As protein: CASSPFEGISNEQFF.